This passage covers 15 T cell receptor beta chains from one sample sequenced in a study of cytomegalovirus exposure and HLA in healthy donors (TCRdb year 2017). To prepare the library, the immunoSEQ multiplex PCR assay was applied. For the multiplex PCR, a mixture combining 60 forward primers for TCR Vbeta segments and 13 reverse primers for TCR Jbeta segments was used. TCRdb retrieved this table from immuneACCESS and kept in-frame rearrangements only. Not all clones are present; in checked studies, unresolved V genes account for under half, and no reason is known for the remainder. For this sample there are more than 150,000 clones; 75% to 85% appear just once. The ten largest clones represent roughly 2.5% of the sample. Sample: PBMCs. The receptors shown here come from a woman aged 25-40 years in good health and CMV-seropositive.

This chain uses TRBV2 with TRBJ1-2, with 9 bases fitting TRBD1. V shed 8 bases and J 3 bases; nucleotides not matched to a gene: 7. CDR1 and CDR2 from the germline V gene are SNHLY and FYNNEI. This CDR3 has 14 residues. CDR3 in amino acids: CASVLRQGDYGYTF. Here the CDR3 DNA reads TGTGCCAGCGTGCTTCGACAGGGGGACTATGGCTACACCTTC.

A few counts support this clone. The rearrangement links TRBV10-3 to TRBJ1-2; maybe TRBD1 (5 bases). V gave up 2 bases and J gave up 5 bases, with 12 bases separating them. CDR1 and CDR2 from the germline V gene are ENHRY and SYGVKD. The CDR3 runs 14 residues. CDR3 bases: TGTGCCATCAGTGAGACAGGTAAAGAATATGGCTACACCTTC. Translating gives CAISETGKEYGYTF.

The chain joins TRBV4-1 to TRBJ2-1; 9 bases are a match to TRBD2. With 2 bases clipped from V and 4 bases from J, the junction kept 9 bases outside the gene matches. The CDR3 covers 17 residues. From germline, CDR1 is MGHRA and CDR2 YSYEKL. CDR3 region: CASSQYVAGAGYNEQFF. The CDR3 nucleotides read TGCGCCAGCAGCCAATACGTAGCGGGGGCCGGGTACAATGAGCAGTTCTTC.

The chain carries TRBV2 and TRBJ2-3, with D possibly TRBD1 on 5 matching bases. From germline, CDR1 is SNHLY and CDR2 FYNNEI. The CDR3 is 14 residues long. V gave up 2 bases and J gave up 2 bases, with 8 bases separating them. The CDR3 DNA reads TGTGCCAGCAGTGAACAGGGTCCCACAGATACGCAGTATTTT. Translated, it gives CASSEQGPTDTQYF.

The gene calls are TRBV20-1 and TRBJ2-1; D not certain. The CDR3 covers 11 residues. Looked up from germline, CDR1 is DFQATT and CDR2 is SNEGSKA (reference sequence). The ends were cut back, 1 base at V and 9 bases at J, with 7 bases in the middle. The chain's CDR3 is CSARVPSEQFF. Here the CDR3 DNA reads TGCAGTGCTAGAGTCCCGAGTGAGCAGTTCTTC.

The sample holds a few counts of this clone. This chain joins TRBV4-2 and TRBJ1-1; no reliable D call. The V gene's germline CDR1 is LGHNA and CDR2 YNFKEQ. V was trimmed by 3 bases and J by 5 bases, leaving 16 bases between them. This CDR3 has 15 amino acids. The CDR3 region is CASSQGLTRDTEAFF. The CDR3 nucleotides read TGTGCCAGCAGCCAGGGCCTCACGCGGGATACTGAAGCTTTCTTT.

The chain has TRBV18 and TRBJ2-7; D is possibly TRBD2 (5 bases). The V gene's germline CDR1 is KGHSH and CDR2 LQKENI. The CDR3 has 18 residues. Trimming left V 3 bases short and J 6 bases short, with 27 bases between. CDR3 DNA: TGTGCCAGCTCACCCATCACCTTTTCAGGTGTTGGCGAGGGCGAGCAGTACTTC. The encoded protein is CASSPITFSGVGEGEQYF. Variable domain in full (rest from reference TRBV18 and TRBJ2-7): NAGVMQNPRHLVRRRGQEARLRCSPMKGHSHVYWYRQLPEEGLKFMVYLQKENIIDESGMPKERFSAEFPKEGPSILRIQQVVRGDSAAYFCASSPITFSGVGEGEQYFGPGTRLTVT.

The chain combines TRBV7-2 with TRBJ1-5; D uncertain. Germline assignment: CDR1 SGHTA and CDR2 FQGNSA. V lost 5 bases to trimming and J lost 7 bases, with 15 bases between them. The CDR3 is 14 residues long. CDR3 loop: CASSQSLPGQPQHF. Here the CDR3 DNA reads TGTGCCAGCAGCCAATCCCTCCCGGGGCAGCCCCAGCATTTT.

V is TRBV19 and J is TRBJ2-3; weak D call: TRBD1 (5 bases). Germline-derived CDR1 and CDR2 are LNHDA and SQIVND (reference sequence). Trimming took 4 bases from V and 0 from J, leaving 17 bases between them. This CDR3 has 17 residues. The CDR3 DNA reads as TGTGCCAGTAGTAGAACTGGTCGCAGGGTAAGCACAGATACGCAGTATTTT. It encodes CASSRTGRRVSTDTQYF.

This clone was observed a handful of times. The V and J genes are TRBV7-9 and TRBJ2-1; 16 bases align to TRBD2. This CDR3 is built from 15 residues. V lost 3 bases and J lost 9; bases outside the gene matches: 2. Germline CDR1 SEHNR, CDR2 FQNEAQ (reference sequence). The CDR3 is CASSLGLAGGLEQFF. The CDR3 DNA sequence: TGTGCCAGCAGCTTGGGACTAGCGGGGGGGCTTGAGCAGTTCTTC. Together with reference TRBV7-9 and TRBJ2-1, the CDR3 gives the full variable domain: DTGVSQNPRHKITKRGQNVTFRCDPISEHNRLYWYRQTLGQGPEFLTYFQNEAQLEKSRLLSDRFSAERPKGSFSTLEIQRTEQGDSAMYLCASSLGLAGGLEQFFGPGTRLTVL.

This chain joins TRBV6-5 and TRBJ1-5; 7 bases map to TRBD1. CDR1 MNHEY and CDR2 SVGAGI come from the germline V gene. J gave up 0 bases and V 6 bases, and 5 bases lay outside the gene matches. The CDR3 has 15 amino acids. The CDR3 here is CASSRQGYSNQPQHF. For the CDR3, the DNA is TGTGCCAGCAGCCGACAGGGCTATAGCAATCAGCCCCAGCATTTT.

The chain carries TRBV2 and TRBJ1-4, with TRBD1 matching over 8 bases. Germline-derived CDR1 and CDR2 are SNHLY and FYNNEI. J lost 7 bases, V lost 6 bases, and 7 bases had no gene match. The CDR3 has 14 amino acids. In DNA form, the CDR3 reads TGTGCCAGCAGCCGCGGACAGGGTAGTGAAAAACTGTTTTTT. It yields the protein CASSRGQGSEKLFF.

The CDR3 DNA follows: TGTGCCAGCAGTACAGGGTTTGGCAAAAACATTCAGTACTTC. It is translated as CASSTGFGKNIQYF. The chain recombines TRBV28 with TRBJ2-4; maybe TRBD1 (6 bases). Trimming took 5 bases from V and 3 from J, leaving 11 bases between them. The CDR3 extends over 14 amino acids. Germline CDR1 is MDHEN and CDR2 is SYDVKM.

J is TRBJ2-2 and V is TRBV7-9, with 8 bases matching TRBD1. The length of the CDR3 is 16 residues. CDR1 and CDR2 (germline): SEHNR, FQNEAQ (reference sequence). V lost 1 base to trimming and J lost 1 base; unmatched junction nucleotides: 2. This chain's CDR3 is CASSLVGTGNTGELFF. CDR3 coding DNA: TGTGCCAGCAGCTTAGTAGGGACAGGGAACACCGGGGAGCTGTTTTTT.

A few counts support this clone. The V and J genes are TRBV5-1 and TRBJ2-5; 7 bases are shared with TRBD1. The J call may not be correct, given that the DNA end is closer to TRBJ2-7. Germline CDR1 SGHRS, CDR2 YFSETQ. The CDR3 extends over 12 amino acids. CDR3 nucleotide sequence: TGCGCCAGCAGCTCTACAGGGGCCGAGCAGTACTTC. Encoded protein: CASSSTGAEQYF.